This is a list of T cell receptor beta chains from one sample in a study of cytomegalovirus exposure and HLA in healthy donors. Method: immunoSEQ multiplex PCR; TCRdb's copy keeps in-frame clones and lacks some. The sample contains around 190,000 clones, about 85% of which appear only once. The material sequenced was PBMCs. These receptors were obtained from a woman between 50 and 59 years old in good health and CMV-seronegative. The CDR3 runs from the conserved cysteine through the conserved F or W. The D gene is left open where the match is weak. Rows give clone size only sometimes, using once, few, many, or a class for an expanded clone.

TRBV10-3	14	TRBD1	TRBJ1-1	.	TGTGCCATCAGTGAAAAAGACAGGGTCACTGAAGCTTTCTTT	CAISEKDRVTEAFF
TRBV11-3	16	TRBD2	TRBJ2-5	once	TGTGCCAGCAGCCTAAGAGCGGGGGGGTTTCAAGAGACCCAGTACTTC	CASSLRAGGFQETQYF
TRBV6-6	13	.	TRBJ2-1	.	TGTGCCAGCAGGAACATGCTCTACAATGAGCAGTTCTTC	CASRNMLYNEQFF
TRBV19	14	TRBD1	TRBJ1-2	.	TGTGCCAGTAGTATAGATCCGGGACAGAAAGGCTACACCTTC	CASSIDPGQKGYTF
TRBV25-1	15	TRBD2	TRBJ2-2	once	TGTGCCACCAGCAGTTCTAGCGGGAACACCGGGGAGCTGTTTTTT	CATSSSSGNTGELFF
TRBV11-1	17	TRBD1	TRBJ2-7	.	TGTGCCAGCAGCGGGCCGGGACAGCAAGCCGGAGCCTACGAGCAGTACTTC	CASSGPGQQAGAYEQYF
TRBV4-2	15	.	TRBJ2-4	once	TGTGCCAGCAGTTCAGGACTCGACTCGAAAAACATTCAGTACTTC	CASSSGLDSKNIQYF
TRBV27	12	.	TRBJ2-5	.	TGTGCCAGCAGTTTTCAGGGGGAGACCCAGTACTTC	CASSFQGETQYF
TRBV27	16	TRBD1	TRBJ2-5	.	TGTGCCAGCAGTCAACTTAGGGACAGGGATGGGGAGACCCAGTACTTC	CASSQLRDRDGETQYF
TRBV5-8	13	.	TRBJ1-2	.	TGTGCCAGCAGCTTGCGCGGGAGCTATGGCTACACCTTC	CASSLRGSYGYTF
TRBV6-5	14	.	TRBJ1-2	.	TGTGCCAGCAGTTACTCTGAGGGCAACTATGGCTACACCTTC	CASSYSEGNYGYTF
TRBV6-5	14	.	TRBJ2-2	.	TGTGCCGTGCAGAGGGCGCGGGGCACCGGGGAGCTGTTTTTT	CAVQRARGTGELFF
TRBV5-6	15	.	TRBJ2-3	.	TGTGCCAGCAGCTTTACTAGCCCGGGCGCAGATACGCAGTATTTT	CASSFTSPGADTQYF
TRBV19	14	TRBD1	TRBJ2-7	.	TGTGCCAGTAGCCCCGGACAGGGTGTCTACGAGCAGTACTTC	CASSPGQGVYEQYF
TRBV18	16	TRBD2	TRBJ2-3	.	TGTGCCAGCTCACCCTCTAGCGGGGGGGGCACAGATACGCAGTATTTT	CASSPSSGGGTDTQYF
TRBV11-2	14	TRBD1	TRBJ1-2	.	TGTGCCAGCAGCTCGACAGGGACTAACTATGGCTACACCTTC	CASSSTGTNYGYTF
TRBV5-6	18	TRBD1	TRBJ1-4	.	TGTGCCAGCAGCCTCACGTGGGACAGGGCCCCAGGAGGTGAAAAACTGTTTTTT	CASSLTWDRAPGGEKLFF
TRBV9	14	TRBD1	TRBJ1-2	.	TGTGCCAGCAGCTCTCGGGACAGGGAGCATGGCTACACCTTC	CASSSRDREHGYTF
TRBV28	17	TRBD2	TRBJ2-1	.	TGTGCCAGCAGTCCCCCTGCCCCTACTAGCGGGAATGGTGAGCAGTTCTTC	CASSPPAPTSGNGEQFF
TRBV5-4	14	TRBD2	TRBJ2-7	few	TGTGCCAGCAGCCCCGGGACTAGCGGTTACGAGCAGTACTTC	CASSPGTSGYEQYF